This T cell receptor beta chain was sequenced for a study of blood T cell repertoires in COVID-19. The wider study: Nucleic acid was either cDNA or gDNA, and it came from T cells, B-cell-depleted T cells, or PBMCs.

Adults between roughly 18 and 90 years of age took part from about 24 US areas. Authors' data handling: Estimation of nucleated cell counts relied on the amplification of reference gene primers. Measured with immunoSEQ multiplex PCR; TCRdb has only the in-frame clones, and not every one. V and J calls and clone size are as listed in that table; D and trimming were resolved from the DNA. The data show fewer than 250,000 clones, 80% to 85% seen once. The ends were cut back, 8 bases at V and 4 bases at J, with 14 bases in the middle. Germline V gene sequence: CDR1 MNHEY, CDR2 SVGAGI. The CDR3 spans 13 residues.

Sequenced input: PBMCs or T cells enriched from blood (not recorded which). The genes are TRBV6-5 and TRBJ1-2, with D perhaps TRBD1 (6 bases). The receptor was isolated from a woman between 45 and 65 years old with acute COVID-19. CDR3 DNA sequence: TGTGCCAGCTTGGCGGGGGGCGGCTATGGCTACACCTTC. Residues: CASLAGGGYGYTF.